This T cell receptor beta chain is drawn from a study of a mutant IDH1 vaccine in newly diagnosed glioma. The overall study: Earlier therapy was either radiotherapy, temozolomide, or both, and most got both.

With regard to this clone: Its antigen is unidentified.

General study points: Evidence of vaccine-induced immune responses was documented in about 93% of patients.

TCRdb's table, derived via immunoSEQ multiplex PCR, lists solely in-frame clones and lacks some. Seen here are more than 50,000 clones, 65% to 90% observed once, and the top ten hold 2.9%. Germline lookup yields CDR1 KGHSH and CDR2 LQKENI. Trimming stripped 6 bases from V and 0 bases from J, with 17 bases between. The CDR3 has 17 residues. Time point denoted: baseline, week 1 (first vaccination visit). Treatment meaning: pre-vaccination baseline after standard-of-care therapy. The chain uses TRBV18 and TRBJ1-4; maybe TRBD1 (5 bases). The TCR was taken from a young man with glioma. Sequenced here: PBMCs, sampled from a glioma patient treated with radiotherapy, temozolomide or both. The CDR3, as DNA: TGTGCCAGCTCGCGGGAGGTTACAGGCTCAACTAATGAAAAACTGTTTTTT. It yields the protein CASSREVTGSTNEKLFF. The full variable domain, rest sourced from reference TRBV18 and TRBJ1-4, is NAGVMQNPRHLVRRRGQEARLRCSPMKGHSHVYWYRQLPEEGLKFMVYLQKENIIDESGMPKERFSAEFPKEGPSILRIQQVVRGDSAAYFCASSREVTGSTNEKLFFGSGTQLSVL.